The 9 T cell receptor beta chains below all came from one sample that was sequenced in a study of blood T cell repertoires in COVID-19. TCRdb keeps only in-frame clones here, not all; method: immunoSEQ multiplex PCR. The profile shows about 200,000 clones, approximately 82% of them singletons. The sample consisted of PBMCs or T cells enriched from blood (not recorded which). These receptors all come from a man aged 40-49 years who had recovered from COVID-19.

This clone has only one observation. The J gene is TRBJ2-3, the V gene TRBV5-1; 14 bases fit TRBD2. This CDR3 has 17 amino acids. CDR1 is SGHRS, CDR2 YFSETQ, per germline. V trimming: 4 bases; J trimming: 3 bases; junction bases outside the gene matches: 7. The CDR3 loop reads CASSPGTSGRGTDTQYF. Here the CDR3 DNA reads TGCGCCAGCAGCCCAGGGACTAGCGGGAGAGGGACAGATACGCAGTATTTT.

The chain couples TRBV20-1 to TRBJ2-5, with a possible D match to TRBD2 (6 bases). Germline-derived CDR1 and CDR2 are DFQATT and SNEGSKA (reference sequence). This CDR3 spans 11 amino acids. Trimming left V 7 bases short and J 5 bases short, with 11 bases between. CDR3 in DNA: TGCAGTGTACCCCTAGCGGAGACCCAGTACTTC. Encoded protein: CSVPLAETQYF.

This rearrangement joins TRBV5-7 to TRBJ1-5; 8 bases are a match to TRBD1. TRBV5-7 is annotated as an ORF whose role is uncertain. Losses at the gene ends were 5 bases for V and 2 bases for J; bases not matched to a gene: 3. The CDR3 loop spans 14 amino acids. The CDR3 is CASSPGQGNQPQHF. The CDR3 DNA follows: TGTGCCAGCAGTCCGGGACAGGGCAATCAGCCCCAGCATTTT.

The J gene is TRBJ1-1, the V gene TRBV25-1; no definite D call. The V gene's germline CDR1 is MGHDK and CDR2 SYGVNS. The length of the CDR3 is 13 residues. Deletions cut 6 bases from V and 1 base from J, with 9 bases between. CDR3 region: CASSRQPNTEAFF. DNA for the CDR3: TGTGCCAGCAGCAGGCAACCGAACACTGAAGCTTTCTTT.

The chain combines TRBV24-1 with TRBJ2-7; 10 nucleotides line up with TRBD1. The germline V gene encodes CDR1 KGHDR and CDR2 SFDVKD. V lost 5 bases to trimming and J lost 5 bases; unmatched junction nucleotides: 5. This CDR3 contains 14 residues. CDR3 region: CATSGFGTGDEQYF. CDR3 sequence (DNA): TGTGCCACCAGTGGTTTCGGGACAGGGGACGAGCAGTACTTC.

The chain is built from TRBV5-4 and TRBJ2-7; TRBD2 matches 13 bases. CDR1 SGHNT and CDR2 YYREEE come from the germline V gene (reference sequence). The CDR3 consists of 15 residues. The trim removed 10 bases at V and 0 bases at J, leaving 7 bases unmatched. DNA for the CDR3: TGTGCCGGCGAAAGACTAGCGGGAGGCTCCTACGAGCAGTACTTC. As protein: CAGERLAGGSYEQYF.

J is TRBJ1-5 and V is TRBV5-1; possible D gene TRBD1, 6 bases. The CDR3 contains 15 residues. From germline, CDR1 is SGHRS and CDR2 YFSETQ. V lost 2 bases and J lost 0, with 9 bases in between. The CDR3 nucleotides are TGCGCCAGCAGCTTAACAGGGCTTAGCAATCAGCCCCAGCATTTT. Protein: CASSLTGLSNQPQHF.

This clone turned up a few times. This chain joins TRBV12-3 or TRBV12-4 and TRBJ1-6, with unresolved D. The V gene lost 0 bases and the J gene lost 10 bases, with 7 bases spanning the gap. This CDR3 is 13 amino acids long. The CDR3 is CASSLARGSPLHF. The CDR3 nucleotides are TGTGCCAGCAGTTTAGCGCGAGGATCACCCCTCCACTTT.

CDR3 sequence reads: CASQRLIHSPLHF. The CDR3 nucleotides are TGTGCCAGTCAGCGTCTTATCCATTCACCCCTCCACTTT. This chain links TRBV19 with TRBJ1-6; D call uncertain. V was trimmed by 8 bases and J by 8 bases, leaving 13 bases between them. The CDR3 is 13 residues long. CDR1 is LNHDA and CDR2 is SQIVND in the germline V gene (reference sequence).